This is a list of T cell receptor beta chains from one sample in a study of blood T cells in healthy people across ages. Using its own MiXCR run on the 5' RACE reads, TCRdb lists one record per CDR3 protein. The table includes about 1.5 million distinct CDR3 sequences, about 45% detected once. Sequenced: blood. The source is a woman under 30 in good health. Each CDR3 is given with its conserved first and last residue. Each record gives: clone size, V gene, J gene, D gene, CDR3 DNA, CDR3 protein. The D gene is left open where the match is weak. Size tells how often a clone was seen (once, few, many) or the class of an expanded clone, and some rows leave it out.

clone size: -
V gene: TRBV5-1
J gene: TRBJ2-1
D gene: TRBD2
CDR3 DNA: TGCGCCAGCAGCCGAAGCGGGGGGGTCGATGAGCAGTTCTTC
CDR3 protein: CASSRSGGVDEQFF

clone size: -
V gene: TRBV7-3
J gene: TRBJ2-3
D gene: -
CDR3 DNA: TGTGCCAGCAGCTTAGTCGCAGGGCGGGCAGATACGCAGTATTTT
CDR3 protein: CASSLVAGRADTQYF

clone size: -
V gene: TRBV5-6
J gene: TRBJ2-1
D gene: -
CDR3 DNA: TGTGCCAGCAGCTTGGATTGGGGTCCCTACAATGAGCAGTTCTTC
CDR3 protein: CASSLDWGPYNEQFF

clone size: many
V gene: TRBV5-1
J gene: TRBJ1-1
D gene: -
CDR3 DNA: TGCGCCAGCAGCTTGTTGGACGTCGGAACTGAAGCTTTCTTT
CDR3 protein: CASSLLDVGTEAFF

clone size: -
V gene: TRBV29-1
J gene: TRBJ2-7
D gene: -
CDR3 DNA: TGCAGCGTTGAAGATGGGCCAAAGCGGAACTACAATGAGCAGTACTTC
CDR3 protein: CSVEDGPKRNYNEQYF

clone size: -
V gene: TRBV6-6
J gene: TRBJ2-7
D gene: TRBD2
CDR3 DNA: TGTGCCAGCAGTACCGGGACTAGCAAACCCTCCTACGAGCAGTACTTC
CDR3 protein: CASSTGTSKPSYEQYF

clone size: -
V gene: TRBV21-1
J gene: TRBJ2-5
D gene: -
CDR3 DNA: TGTGCCAGCAGCAAAAGTGGGGGCGGTTACAATGAGCAGTACTTC
CDR3 protein: CASSKSGGGYNEQYF

clone size: once
V gene: TRBV19
J gene: TRBJ1-1
D gene: -
CDR3 DNA: TGTGCCAGTAGTCATCGTGCCATAATGAACACTGAAGCTTTCTTT
CDR3 protein: CASSHRAIMNTEAFF

clone size: -
V gene: TRBV27
J gene: TRBJ1-2
D gene: -
CDR3 DNA: TGTGCCAGCAGTAACGACACGTATGGCTACACCTTC
CDR3 protein: CASSNDTYGYTF

clone size: once
V gene: TRBV20-1
J gene: TRBJ2-3
D gene: TRBD1
CDR3 DNA: TGCAGTGCTAGAGTGGGACAGGGGCCGACAGATACGCAGTATTTT
CDR3 protein: CSARVGQGPTDTQYF

clone size: -
V gene: TRBV10-3
J gene: TRBJ1-1
D gene: -
CDR3 DNA: TGTGCCATCACGACAGATTTTGGGGCTGAAGCTTTCTTT
CDR3 protein: CAITTDFGAEAFF

clone size: -
V gene: TRBV4-1
J gene: TRBJ1-2
D gene: TRBD1
CDR3 DNA: TGCGCCTCGCGGACAGGGGGGCGGTTGGATGGCTACACCTTC
CDR3 protein: CASRTGGRLDGYTF

clone size: -
V gene: TRBV28
J gene: TRBJ2-3
D gene: -
CDR3 DNA: TGTGCCAGCAGCTCGCCGCTAGAAGATACGCAGTATTTT
CDR3 protein: CASSSPLEDTQYF

clone size: -
V gene: TRBV29-1
J gene: TRBJ1-5
D gene: -
CDR3 DNA: TGCAGCGTTCAAGAGGGGAATCAGCCCCAGCATTTT
CDR3 protein: CSVQEGNQPQHF

clone size: few
V gene: TRBV20-1
J gene: TRBJ2-3
D gene: -
CDR3 DNA: TGCAGTGCTAGAGGGGGGCCACTGCAACGTTTCCGGCCGGATACGCAGTATTTT
CDR3 protein: CSARGGPLQRFRPDTQYF

clone size: -
V gene: TRBV6-5
J gene: TRBJ2-7
D gene: TRBD1
CDR3 DNA: TGTGCCAGCAGTTTTAGGGGACAGGGATCCTACGAGCAGTACTTC
CDR3 protein: CASSFRGQGSYEQYF

clone size: once
V gene: TRBV12-3/TRBV12-4
J gene: TRBJ2-7
D gene: TRBD2
CDR3 DNA: TGTGCCAGCAGCCCATGGGGCGGGAGCGGGGGGGACGAGCAGTACTTC
CDR3 protein: CASSPWGGSGGDEQYF

clone size: few
V gene: TRBV10-3
J gene: TRBJ2-5
D gene: -
CDR3 DNA: TGTGCCATCAGTGAGCGGGGGCATCGGGGGGAGCAGTACTTC
CDR3 protein: CAISERGHRGEQYF

clone size: few
V gene: TRBV12-3/TRBV12-4
J gene: TRBJ2-5
D gene: TRBD2
CDR3 DNA: TGTGCCAGCAGTAGCGGGAGGATCAAAGAGACCCAGTACTTC
CDR3 protein: CASSSGRIKETQYF

clone size: -
V gene: TRBV7-9
J gene: TRBJ2-3
D gene: TRBD2
CDR3 DNA: TGTGCCAGCAGCTCAGCGAGCGGGGTCACAGATACGCAGTATTTT
CDR3 protein: CASSSASGVTDTQYF

clone size: -
V gene: TRBV14
J gene: TRBJ2-7
D gene: -
CDR3 DNA: TGTGCCAGCAGCCAAGCAGGGCTTACCTACAATGAGCAGTACTTC
CDR3 protein: CASSQAGLTYNEQYF

clone size: -
V gene: TRBV6-5
J gene: TRBJ1-2
D gene: -
CDR3 DNA: TGTGCCAGTGGGGAGGTGGACTATGGCTACACCTTC
CDR3 protein: CASGEVDYGYTF

clone size: -
V gene: TRBV12-3/TRBV12-4
J gene: TRBJ1-1
D gene: -
CDR3 DNA: TGTGCCAGCAGTGCCAGGGGTTGGAACACTGAAGCTTTCTTT
CDR3 protein: CASSARGWNTEAFF

clone size: -
V gene: TRBV29-1
J gene: TRBJ1-1
D gene: -
CDR3 DNA: TGCAGCGTTGGAAAGTCGAACACTGAAGCTTTCTTT
CDR3 protein: CSVGKSNTEAFF

clone size: few
V gene: TRBV7-6
J gene: TRBJ1-5
D gene: -
CDR3 DNA: TGTGCCAGCAGCTCTGCTCGGCATCAGCCCCAGCATTTT
CDR3 protein: CASSSARHQPQHF